Detailed here is one T cell receptor (beta chain). Its antigen is undetermined. This record comes from a study of OX40 agonist ivuxolimab in advanced cancers. Overall study context: Partial responses were seen in three patients, one with hepatocellular carcinoma and two with cutaneous melanoma. The study's findings and limits: Dose levels from 0.1 to 3.0 mg/kg saw CD4+ and CD8+ blood T cells expand clonally by week 6.

The CDR3 contains 9 residues. V was clipped by 8 bases and J by 9 bases, with 5 bases between them. This table comes from immunoSEQ multiplex PCR, and its TCRdb copy is limited to in-frame clones, with some not included. This table holds 30,000 or so clones, 85% to 95% found once. The chain recombines TRBV6-7 with TRBJ1-5, with no clear D. TRBV6-7 has ORF status, its function being uncertain. This material consisted of CD4+ or CD8+ T cells sorted from blood, taken in a trial of the OX40 agonist ivuxolimab. The clonotype comes from an adult with an advanced solid tumor such as melanoma, head and neck, liver or kidney cancer. CDR3 amino acids: CASHWPQHF. In nucleotides, the CDR3 is TGTGCCAGCCACTGGCCCCAGCATTTT.